This TCR beta chain comes out of a study of T cells in localized non-small cell lung cancer. Study-wide findings and caveats: The study detected a median approximately 57 of the top 100 tumor clones in adjacent lung. Longer overall survival associated with higher blood T cell density; shorter survival with higher adjacent-lung clonality. The study sequenced only one region of the tumor. As a result, intratumor heterogeneity could not be excluded and remains possible. Maximal T cell clonality occurred in uninvolved adjacent lung, with tumor ranking below it.

Unmatched junction bases numbered 14, after V lost 8 bases and J lost 8 bases. The V gene's germline CDR1 is MNHEY and CDR2 SVGAGI. CDR3 length: 15 residues. Sequenced by immunoSEQ multiplex PCR; TCRdb stores in-frame clones only, minus some. The table includes 25,000 to 40,000 clones, more than 75% detected once. With regard to this clone: Antigen specificity is unknown.

The sequence came from a male donor aged 60 or older with stage II squamous cell lung carcinoma. The chain is built from TRBV6-5 and TRBJ2-1, with 8 positions matching TRBD2. This sample comprised peripheral blood, obtained before any cancer treatment. CDR3 sequence: CASASPGTRVHEQFF. CDR3 sequence (DNA): TGTGCCAGCGCCTCACCCGGGACTAGAGTCCATGAGCAGTTCTTC.